A selection of T cell receptor beta chains follows, all from one sample in a study of cytomegalovirus exposure and HLA in healthy donors. The repertoire was sequenced with immunoSEQ multiplex PCR; TCRdb's copy has only in-frame clones and lacks some. In the table there are 150,000 to 200,000 clones, around 79% of which are singletons. Sequencing input: PBMCs. Receptors were obtained from a woman aged 50 to 65 in good health and CMV-seronegative. Each CDR3 is given without its conserved first and last residue. A D gene is named only where the DNA matches it firmly.

d_call: TRBD2
v_call: TRBV7-9
j_call: TRBJ2-1
cdr3_aa: ASSRTSINEQF

d_call: NA
v_call: TRBV6-6
j_call: TRBJ2-1
cdr3_aa: ASSYSRGSGNEQF

d_call: NA
v_call: TRBV7-9
j_call: TRBJ2-7
cdr3_aa: ASSLAKGTRGQISYEQY

d_call: TRBD2
v_call: TRBV7-8
j_call: TRBJ2-7
cdr3_aa: ASSLRIAGGYEQY

d_call: TRBD2
v_call: TRBV9
j_call: TRBJ2-7
cdr3_aa: ASSISGNYEQY

d_call: NA
v_call: TRBV4-1
j_call: TRBJ2-7
cdr3_aa: ASRHEGDVRYEQY

d_call: NA
v_call: TRBV5-1
j_call: TRBJ1-1
cdr3_aa: ASSMPGLGTEAF

d_call: TRBD1
v_call: TRBV6-6
j_call: TRBJ1-2
cdr3_aa: ASSSLDRDGYT

d_call: NA
v_call: TRBV2
j_call: TRBJ1-1
cdr3_aa: ASSGVGGGTEAF

d_call: TRBD1
v_call: TRBV28
j_call: TRBJ2-7
cdr3_aa: ASSPSQGAVGYEQY

d_call: TRBD1
v_call: TRBV7-2
j_call: TRBJ1-3
cdr3_aa: ASSRDRSGNTIY

d_call: TRBD2
v_call: TRBV28
j_call: TRBJ2-7
cdr3_aa: ASSFVVAGVFNEQY

d_call: TRBD1
v_call: TRBV19
j_call: TRBJ1-1
cdr3_aa: ASSTTGRNTEAF

d_call: NA
v_call: TRBV7-2
j_call: TRBJ2-1
cdr3_aa: ASSLQGIGLEQF

d_call: TRBD2
v_call: TRBV18
j_call: TRBJ2-5
cdr3_aa: ASSPPPSGRETQY

d_call: NA
v_call: TRBV12-5
j_call: TRBJ1-3
cdr3_aa: ASGLVHRESGNTIY

d_call: NA
v_call: TRBV19
j_call: TRBJ1-5
cdr3_aa: ASREWGAGNQPQH

d_call: NA
v_call: TRBV7-5
j_call: TRBJ2-2
cdr3_aa: ARSKPRQGNTGELF

d_call: TRBD2
v_call: TRBV9
j_call: TRBJ2-1
cdr3_aa: ASSPSSGSAGNEQF

d_call: TRBD1
v_call: TRBV29-1
j_call: TRBJ1-2
cdr3_aa: SVNPGQGARGYT

d_call: TRBD2
v_call: TRBV11-2
j_call: TRBJ2-5
cdr3_aa: ASSLGLAGGETQY

d_call: NA
v_call: TRBV19
j_call: TRBJ1-3
cdr3_aa: ASSISFSSTFSRNTIY

d_call: NA
v_call: TRBV13
j_call: TRBJ2-5
cdr3_aa: ASSSYSGETQY

d_call: TRBD1
v_call: TRBV11-2
j_call: TRBJ1-4
cdr3_aa: ASSRGTGNEKLF

d_call: NA
v_call: TRBV28
j_call: TRBJ2-7
cdr3_aa: ASSSPIDRTTYEQY

d_call: TRBD1
v_call: TRBV29-1
j_call: TRBJ1-1
cdr3_aa: SADRANTEAF

d_call: TRBD2
v_call: TRBV5-4
j_call: TRBJ2-1
cdr3_aa: ASSGREGLRSYNEQF

d_call: NA
v_call: TRBV19
j_call: TRBJ1-1
cdr3_aa: ASSPYRGEAF

d_call: NA
v_call: TRBV19
j_call: TRBJ1-2
cdr3_aa: ASSSRRGTSYGYT

d_call: TRBD1
v_call: TRBV15
j_call: TRBJ1-5
cdr3_aa: ATSPQTGENQPQH

d_call: NA
v_call: TRBV28
j_call: TRBJ1-2
cdr3_aa: ASSLDLSGFRVYGYT

d_call: TRBD2
v_call: TRBV5-1
j_call: TRBJ2-1
cdr3_aa: ASSNSGDHYNEQF

d_call: NA
v_call: TRBV19
j_call: TRBJ1-6
cdr3_aa: ASSPGLFGSPLH

d_call: NA
v_call: TRBV2
j_call: TRBJ1-1
cdr3_aa: ASRGGNTEAF

d_call: TRBD1
v_call: TRBV7-9
j_call: TRBJ2-2
cdr3_aa: AVQGLSGTGELF

d_call: TRBD1
v_call: TRBV7-2
j_call: TRBJ1-5
cdr3_aa: ASSFQGAYQPQH

d_call: NA
v_call: TRBV2
j_call: TRBJ1-5
cdr3_aa: ASSSDSNQPQH

d_call: NA
v_call: TRBV5-1
j_call: TRBJ2-7
cdr3_aa: ASSFAPGSYEQY

d_call: TRBD2
v_call: TRBV5-4
j_call: TRBJ2-7
cdr3_aa: ASSLGGRGRAAYEQY

d_call: NA
v_call: TRBV4-1
j_call: TRBJ1-5
cdr3_aa: ASSQILTGSNQPQH

d_call: NA
v_call: TRBV19
j_call: TRBJ2-3
cdr3_aa: ASSIASGTDTQY